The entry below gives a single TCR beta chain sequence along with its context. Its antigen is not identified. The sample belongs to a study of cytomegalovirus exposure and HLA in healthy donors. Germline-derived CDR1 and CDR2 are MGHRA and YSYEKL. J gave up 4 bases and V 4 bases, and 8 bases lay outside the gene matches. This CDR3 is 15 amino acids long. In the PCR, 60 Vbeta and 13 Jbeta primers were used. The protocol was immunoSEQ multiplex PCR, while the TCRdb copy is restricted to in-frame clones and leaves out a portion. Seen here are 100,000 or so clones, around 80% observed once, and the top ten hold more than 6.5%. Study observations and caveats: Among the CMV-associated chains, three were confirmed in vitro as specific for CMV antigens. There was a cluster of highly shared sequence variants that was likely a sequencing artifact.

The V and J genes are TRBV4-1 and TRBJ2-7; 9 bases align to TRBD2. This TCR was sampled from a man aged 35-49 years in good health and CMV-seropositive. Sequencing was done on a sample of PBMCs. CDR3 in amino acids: CASSREPSGVYEQYF. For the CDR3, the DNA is TGCGCCAGCAGCCGAGAGCCTAGCGGGGTGTACGAGCAGTACTTC.